What follows are 6 T cell receptor beta chains derived from one specimen sequenced in a study of cytomegalovirus exposure and HLA in healthy donors. Vbeta (60) and Jbeta (13) primers were used in the PCR. The protocol was immunoSEQ multiplex PCR, while the TCRdb copy is restricted to in-frame clones and leaves out a portion. The sample consists of 85,000 to 90,000 clones, about 85% of them appearing once. Sequencing input: PBMCs. The receptor source for this set is a man between 40 and 49 years old in good health and CMV-seropositive.

V gene TRBV6-5 combines with J gene TRBJ2-6; 7 nucleotides agree with TRBD2. This CDR3 comprises 16 residues. Germline CDR1 is MNHEY and CDR2 is SVGAGI. V dropped 4 bases and J dropped 0; count of bases not matched to a gene: 3. The CDR3 is CASSSPGGSGANVLTF. The CDR3 DNA reads TGTGCCAGCAGTTCCCCGGGGGGCTCTGGGGCCAACGTCCTGACTTTC.

The rearrangement joins TRBV4-2 to TRBJ1-4, with TRBD1 matching over 7 bases. CDR1 is LGHNA and CDR2 is YNFKEQ in the germline V gene. V lost 1 base and J lost 7; bases outside the gene matches: 6. This CDR3 region has 15 residues. The CDR3 nucleotides are TGTGCCAGCAGCCAAGTGGGGACAGCGCCTGAAAAACTGTTTTTT. Its translation: CASSQVGTAPEKLFF.

This clone has only one observation. This rearrangement joins TRBV11-3 to TRBJ2-7, with D perhaps TRBD2 (6 bases). The CDR3 contains 12 residues. Germline CDR1 reads SGHNT; CDR2 reads YENEEA. Trimming cost V 5 bases and J 7 bases, with 12 bases left between them. This chain's CDR3 is CASSPTGREQYF. The CDR3 DNA is TGTGCCAGCAGCCCTACGGGGAGGGAGCAGTACTTC.

In this sample, this clone turned up once. The genes are TRBV19 and TRBJ1-1; no clear D gene. Germline V CDR1 and CDR2: LNHDA, SQIVND (reference sequence). The CDR3 is 13 residues long. Trimming pared 5 bases from V and 8 bases from J, leaving 15 bases between. The CDR3 sequence is CASSDRFWEEAFF. DNA for the CDR3: TGTGCCAGTAGTGACCGTTTCTGGGAGGAAGCTTTCTTT.

The chain uses TRBV6-4 and TRBJ1-2, with 8 positions matching TRBD1. This CDR3 has 15 amino acids. Germline V gene sequence: CDR1 MRHNA, CDR2 SNTAGT. V was clipped by 4 bases and J by 8 bases; unmatched bases: 12. CDR3 sequence: CASSAMAGGALGYTF. As DNA, the CDR3 is TGTGCCAGCAGTGCGATGGCAGGGGGCGCATTAGGCTACACCTTC.

V gene TRBV6-4 combines with J gene TRBJ2-7, with TRBD2 identical over 11 bases. The CDR3 consists of 15 residues. With 6 bases clipped from V and 6 bases from J, the junction kept 10 bases outside the gene matches. Germline V lookup: CDR1 MRHNA, CDR2 SNTAGT. The CDR3 DNA sequence: TGTGCCAGCAGCAGACATAGCGGGGGGGAATTCGAGCAGTACTTC. It specifies CASSRHSGGEFEQYF.